These 11 T cell receptor beta chains originate from one sample sequenced in a study of blood T cell repertoires in COVID-19. The protocol was immunoSEQ multiplex PCR, while the TCRdb copy is restricted to in-frame clones and leaves out a portion. The top ten hold less than 20% of the sample, which has 56,000 or so clones, 85% to 90% seen once. Sequencing was carried out using peripheral blood. These receptors all stem from a woman at least 80 years old with active COVID-19.

The chain carries TRBV5-1 and TRBJ2-3; the D gene is possibly TRBD2 (6 bases). CDR3 size: 15 residues. Germline-derived CDR1 and CDR2 are SGHRS and YFSETQ. V was trimmed by 3 bases and J by 0 bases, leaving 11 bases between them. The CDR3 DNA is TGCGCCAGCAGCTGGGTTGGAGGGAGCACAGATACGCAGTATTTT. Protein: CASSWVGGSTDTQYF.

The sample holds a few counts of this clone. This chain joins TRBV2 and TRBJ1-2; tentatively, D is TRBD1 (5 bases). CDR1 is SNHLY and CDR2 is FYNNEI in the germline V gene. The CDR3 contains 13 residues. Trimming cost V 4 bases and J 1 base, with 7 bases left between them. Here the CDR3 DNA reads TGTGCCAGCAGTGGACAGCTTAACTATGGCTACACCTTC. It specifies CASSGQLNYGYTF.

The rearrangement links TRBV5-6 to TRBJ1-3; D remains unclear. This CDR3 spans 16 amino acids. Germline assignment: CDR1 SGHDT and CDR2 YYEEEE. V was trimmed by 3 bases and J by 0 bases, leaving 13 bases between them. CDR3 nucleotide sequence: TGTGCCAGCAGCTCGAGTCCAGGCCTCTCTGGAAACACCATATATTTT. It specifies CASSSSPGLSGNTIYF.

The chain combines TRBV29-1 with TRBJ2-1; 9 nucleotides agree with TRBD2. Germline V gives CDR1 SQVTM, CDR2 ANQGSEA. There are 14 residues in the CDR3. J gave up 4 bases and V 7 bases, and 8 bases lay outside the gene matches. DNA for the CDR3: TGCAGCGGGGGTGCTAGCGGGGCGTACAATGAGCAGTTCTTC. Its translation is CSGGASGAYNEQFF.

Only a few counts were recorded for this clone. This chain joins TRBV30 and TRBJ2-7, with D tentatively TRBD2 (7 bases). Germline V gives CDR1 GTSNPN, CDR2 SVGIG (reference sequence). V was shortened by 1 base and J by 5 bases, with 9 bases between the two germline ends. The CDR3 is 12 amino acids. The DNA for the CDR3 is TGTGCCTGGAGTGCCGGGGGGCACGAGCAGTACTTC. Encoded protein: CAWSAGGHEQYF.

The J gene is TRBJ2-3, the V gene TRBV28; the D gene is possibly TRBD2 (7 bases). This CDR3 has 13 amino acids. The germline V gene has CDR1 MDHEN and CDR2 SYDVKM. Trimming took off 10 bases at V and 6 bases at J, with 17 bases between the two ends. The CDR3 loop reads CATTPGGVDTQYF. CDR3 nucleotides: TGTGCCACCACCCCGGGGGGCGTGGATACGCAGTATTTT.

The CDR3 region has the DNA TGTGCCAGCAGTGAGGCGGGGATGATGAACACTGAAGCTTTCTTT. This gives the protein CASSEAGMMNTEAFF. This chain connects TRBV2 to TRBJ1-1; D call uncertain. CDR3 size: 15 residues. Germline V lookup: CDR1 SNHLY, CDR2 FYNNEI. Trimming stripped 3 bases from V and 0 bases from J, with 11 bases between.

The chain recombines TRBV18 with TRBJ2-7, with TRBD1 identical over 9 bases. CDR1 and CDR2 (germline): KGHSH, LQKENI. V lost 0 bases to trimming and J lost 7 bases; unmatched junction nucleotides: 13. CDR3 length equals 17 residues. This CDR3 reads CASSPPHGTGTIKEQYF. CDR3 coding DNA: TGTGCCAGCTCACCACCACACGGGACAGGGACGATTAAAGAGCAGTACTTC.

The chain recombines TRBV5-1 with TRBJ1-3; maybe TRBD1 (5 bases). V was cut by 4 bases and J by 0 bases, with 14 bases left in between. CDR1 is SGHRS, CDR2 YFSETQ, per germline. This CDR3 contains 16 residues. The CDR3 reads CASSVAGGVSGNTIYF. The CDR3 DNA reads TGCGCCAGCAGCGTGGCCGGGGGGGTCTCTGGAAACACCATATATTTT.

J is TRBJ2-1 and V is TRBV9, with a tentative D call TRBD2 (6 bases). The V end was cut by 4 bases, the J end by 6 bases, with 23 bases between. The germline CDR1 and CDR2 sequences are SGDLS and YYNGEE. This CDR3 is 17 amino acids long. This chain's CDR3 is CASSPLISTGVVNEQFF. In nucleotides, the CDR3 is TGTGCCAGCAGCCCCCTTATTTCGACGGGGGTGGTCAATGAGCAGTTCTTC.

The chain uses TRBV9 and TRBJ1-1, with 7 bases lining up with TRBD1. After removal of 3 bases from V and 2 bases from J, the junction contained 4 bases not matched to a gene. The germline CDR1 and CDR2 sequences are SGDLS and YYNGEE. The CDR3 consists of 14 residues. The CDR3 DNA follows: TGTGCCAGCAGCGAGACAGGGCACAACACTGAAGCTTTCTTT. Its translation: CASSETGHNTEAFF.